The rows below give T cell receptor beta chains drawn from one sample of a study of cytomegalovirus exposure and HLA in healthy donors. Clones were read by immunoSEQ multiplex PCR, and TCRdb kept only the in-frame ones, dropping some. The sample records 70,000 or so clones, approximately 58% being singletons. The sample comprised PBMCs. These receptors all come from a woman aged 45-65 years in good health and CMV-seronegative. CDR3s include the opening cysteine and the closing phenylalanine or tryptophan. D genes are given only for firm matches. Expanded clones are given a class, and other clones once, few, many or no size at all.

>-|few|TRBV29-1|TRBJ2-5
TGCAGCGTTGTCGGCCCAGGGTCCCTTGGGGAGACCCAGTACTTC
CSVVGPGSLGETQYF
>TRBD1|-|TRBV7-2|TRBJ2-7
TGTGCCAGCAGCTTCCACGGGACAGGGCCCGAGCAGTACTTC
CASSFHGTGPEQYF
>TRBD1|-|TRBV27|TRBJ1-1
TGTGCCAGCAGTCCGTTACAGGGGTCGGGGACTGAAGCTTTCTTT
CASSPLQGSGTEAFF
>-|-|TRBV18|TRBJ2-1
TGTGCCAGCTCACCAGGTGTATCCGGCAATGAGCAGTTCTTC
CASSPGVSGNEQFF
>-|-|TRBV11-2|TRBJ2-2
TGTGCCAGCAGCTTAGTACCAGGGTGGGCCGGGGAGCTGTTTTTT
CASSLVPGWAGELFF
>-|few|TRBV5-4|TRBJ2-5
TGTGCCAGCAGCTTGGGAGGTCCTACCGAAGAGACCCAGTACTTC
CASSLGGPTEETQYF
>TRBD1|-|TRBV7-3|TRBJ2-5
TGTGCCAGCAGCTTAACGGGACAGGGCCAAGAGACCCAGTACTTC
CASSLTGQGQETQYF
>-|-|TRBV7-9|TRBJ2-7
TGTGCCAGCAGCTATCCCCGGGATATGAAGGAAGAGCAGTACTTC
CASSYPRDMKEEQYF
>-|few|TRBV28|TRBJ1-3
TGTGCCAGCAACGACGGGAGTTTAGGAAACACCATATATTTT
CASNDGSLGNTIYF
>TRBD1|-|TRBV6-5|TRBJ1-1
TGTGCCAGCAGTTACGACAGGGTCGGCGCTGAAGCTTTCTTT
CASSYDRVGAEAFF
>TRBD2|-|TRBV6-9|TRBJ2-3
TGTGCCAGCAGTCAGGGACTAGCGGGACTCACTCGAGGGACAGATACGCAGTATTTT
CASSQGLAGLTRGTDTQYF
>TRBD1|-|TRBV15|TRBJ2-3
TGTGCCACCAGCATTGACAGGGGCACAGATACGCAGTATTTT
CATSIDRGTDTQYF
>-|-|TRBV7-3|TRBJ2-2
TGTGCCAGCAGCCGCCCGGGTTCAGGGATCTCCGGGGAGCTGTTTTTT
CASSRPGSGISGELFF